A single sample gave rise to the 17 T cell receptor beta chains below, sequenced in a study of PD-1 blockade in classical Hodgkin lymphoma. Patients all relapsed after autologous stem cell transplantation, and there was variation in brentuximab vedotin exposure. TCRdb keeps only in-frame clones here, not all; method: immunoSEQ multiplex PCR. The data show approximately 12,000 clones, around three quarters seen once. The sample consisted of peripheral blood mononuclear cells (PBMCs), taken at baseline. The receptors derive from a human donor with classical Hodgkin lymphoma.

V usage is TRBV25-1 and J usage is TRBJ2-3, with 7 positions matching TRBD1. CDR1 MGHDK and CDR2 SYGVNS come from the germline V gene. There are 18 residues in the CDR3. V was pared by 3 bases and J by 6 bases, with 18 bases of the junction left unmatched. In DNA form, the CDR3 reads TGTGCCAGCAGTGATAGGGCTCGGGACAGTCGACAGTCCGATACGCAGTATTTT. Translating gives CASSDRARDSRQSDTQYF.

The chain joins TRBV28 to TRBJ2-1; TRBD2 aligns across 9 bases. This CDR3 contains 14 residues. Germline V lookup: CDR1 MDHEN, CDR2 SYDVKM. V gave up 7 bases and J gave up 8 bases; unmatched junction bases: 9. This CDR3 is CASIMAGGRYEQFF. The CDR3 DNA follows: TGTGCCAGCATTATGGCGGGGGGGCGTTATGAGCAGTTCTTC.

This chain joins TRBV19 and TRBJ2-3, with 11 bases that match TRBD2. Germline CDR1 reads LNHDA; CDR2 reads SQIVND (reference sequence). There are 14 residues in the CDR3. V shed 6 bases, J shed 1 base, and the junction held 0 bases outside the gene matches. The CDR3 protein is CASRLAGGTDTQYF. The CDR3 nucleotides are TGTGCCAGTAGACTAGCGGGAGGCACAGATACGCAGTATTTT.

The chain couples TRBV6-1 to TRBJ1-2, with 7 bases identical to TRBD1. V was pared by 6 bases and J by 3 bases, with 7 bases of the junction left unmatched. Germline loops: CDR1 MNHNS, CDR2 SASEGT. This CDR3 contains 14 residues. CDR3 sequence (DNA): TGTGCCAGCAGCGACAGGGCCTATGACTATGGCTACACCTTC. It encodes CASSDRAYDYGYTF.

This chain joins TRBV5-4 and TRBJ2-1, with D unresolved. The V gene's germline CDR1 is SGHNT and CDR2 YYREEE (reference sequence). V lost 1 base and J lost 7, with 6 bases in between. The CDR3 is 12 amino acids. DNA for the CDR3: TGTGCCAGCAGCTTGCGTTATAATGAGCAGTTCTTC. Translation gives CASSLRYNEQFF.

The table lists this clone with a few counts. The V and J genes are TRBV25-1 and TRBJ2-1, with TRBD2 identical over 9 bases. This CDR3 spans 16 amino acids. Per the germline V gene, CDR1 is MGHDK and CDR2 is SYGVNS. V lost 1 base and J lost 5; bases outside the gene matches: 6. The CDR3 DNA sequence: TGTGCCAGCAGTGAATCTCGCGGGAGGGCCCACAATGAGCAGTTCTTC. Translation: CASSESRGRAHNEQFF. The full variable domain, rest sourced from reference TRBV25-1 and TRBJ2-1, is EADIYQTPRYLVIGTGKKITLECSQTMGHDKMYWYQQDPGMELHLIHYSYGVNSTEKGDLSSESTVSRIRTEHFPLTLESARPSHTSQYLCASSESRGRAHNEQFFGPGTRLTVL.

The CDR3 sequence: CASRHPAGTGDGKLFF. CDR3 nucleotides: TGTGCCAGCAGACATCCAGCCGGGACAGGTGACGGAAAACTGTTTTTT. The chain couples TRBV28 to TRBJ1-4; the match to TRBD1 covers 8 bases. CDR1 and CDR2 (germline): MDHEN, SYDVKM. With 6 bases clipped from V and 10 bases from J, the junction kept 16 bases outside the gene matches. The CDR3 is made up of 16 amino acids. Supplemented by reference TRBV28 and TRBJ1-4, the full variable domain reads DVKVTQSSRYLVKRTGEKVFLECVQDMDHENMFWYRQDPGLGLRLIYFSYDVKMKEKGDIPEGYSVSREKKERFSLILESASTNQTSMYLCASRHPAGTGDGKLFFGSGTQLSVL.

The V gene is TRBV11-2, the J gene TRBJ2-1; D unclear. This CDR3 spans 14 amino acids. Germline loops: CDR1 SGHAT, CDR2 FQNNGV. V dropped 3 bases and J dropped 8 bases, with 14 bases sitting between them. The CDR3 loop is CASSLTMGFDEQFF. DNA of the CDR3: TGTGCCAGCAGCTTGACAATGGGGTTCGATGAGCAGTTCTTC.

The CDR3 DNA sequence: TGTGCCAGCAGCTTACGGACTAGCGGGATTCGGGAGGCCAAAAACATTCAGTACTTC. This codes for CASSLRTSGIREAKNIQYF. This chain links TRBV11-2 with TRBJ2-4; 12 bases fit TRBD2. The CDR3 consists of 19 residues. J gave up 1 base and V 2 bases, and 9 bases lay outside the gene matches. Germline V gives CDR1 SGHAT, CDR2 FQNNGV.

The chain carries TRBV2 and TRBJ2-7; D not certain. Per germline, CDR1 SNHLY and CDR2 FYNNEI. This CDR3 comprises 14 residues. Deletions cut 6 bases from V and 0 bases from J, with 12 bases between. The DNA for the CDR3 is TGTGCCAGCAGACCGGATCGCCCCTCCTACGAGCAGTACTTC. Residues: CASRPDRPSYEQYF.

V is TRBV28 and J is TRBJ1-2, with D unresolved. Trimming took 5 bases from V and 4 from J, leaving 14 bases between them. The germline V gene has CDR1 MDHEN and CDR2 SYDVKM. The CDR3 extends over 14 amino acids. In DNA, the CDR3 is TGTGCCAGCAGTATCGGGGTGTCGGGCTATGGCTACACCTTC. Translated: CASSIGVSGYGYTF.

The chain employs TRBV30 and TRBJ2-2; 11 positions agree with TRBD2. The CDR3 has 14 amino acids. Trimming cost V 8 bases and J 7 bases; bases outside gene matches: 9. CDR1 is GTSNPN, CDR2 SVGIG, per germline (reference sequence). In DNA form, the CDR3 reads TGTGCCGGAACTAGCGGGAGCTTCAGCGGGGAGCTGTTTTTT. It specifies CAGTSGSFSGELFF. The full variable domain, completed using reference TRBV30 and TRBJ2-2, is SQTIHQWPATLVQPVGSPLSLECTVEGTSNPNLYWYRQAAGRGLQLLFYSVGIGQISSEVPQNLSASRPQDRQFILSSKKLLLSDSGFYLCAGTSGSFSGELFFGEGSRLTVL.

The rearrangement joins TRBV6-5 to TRBJ1-5; D remains unclear. This CDR3 spans 16 amino acids. Germline V CDR1 and CDR2: MNHEY, SVGAGI. Trimming took off 4 bases at V and 1 base at J, with 14 bases between the two ends. CDR3 in DNA: TGTGCCAGCAGTTCGAGGCGCCTCACAAGCAATCAGCCCCAGCATTTT. Amino acid sequence: CASSSRRLTSNQPQHF.

The chain uses TRBV5-4 and TRBJ2-3; D might be TRBD2 (6 bases). V was clipped by 3 bases and J by 2 bases, with 10 bases between them. The germline CDR1 and CDR2 sequences are SGHNT and YYREEE (reference sequence). The CDR3 sequence is 14 residues long. CDR3 loop: CASSWGLNTDTQYF. The CDR3 coding sequence is TGTGCCAGCAGCTGGGGACTTAACACAGATACGCAGTATTTT.

The V call is TRBV5-6, the J call TRBJ2-3; D might be TRBD2 (6 bases). Per the germline V gene, CDR1 is SGHDT and CDR2 is YYEEEE. V lost 0 bases and J lost 1, with 12 bases in between. The CDR3 has 16 residues. The CDR3 DNA follows: TGTGCCAGCAGCTTGGAGGAGGGAGGACGCACAGATACGCAGTATTTT. This encodes CASSLEEGGRTDTQYF.

The chain is built from TRBV6-5 and TRBJ2-2; the D is unclear. V lost 7 bases and J 8 bases, leaving 11 bases between the germline ends. This CDR3 has 12 amino acids. The germline gives CDR1 MNHEY, CDR2 SVGAGI. The CDR3 sequence: CASTRYGGELFF. The DNA for the CDR3 is TGTGCCAGCACTAGATACGGGGGGGAGCTGTTTTTT.

The J gene is TRBJ2-3, the V gene TRBV10-3; 9 bases align to TRBD2. CDR1 and CDR2 from the germline V gene are ENHRY and SYGVKD. V lost 6 bases to trimming and J lost 0 bases; unmatched junction nucleotides: 19. This CDR3 comprises 20 residues. As DNA, the CDR3 is TGTGCCATCAGAGGAAGAATAGCGGGGGACCGCCGTTCTAGCACAGATACGCAGTATTTT. Its protein product is CAIRGRIAGDRRSSTDTQYF.